This T cell receptor beta chain was retrieved from a study of blood T cell repertoires in COVID-19. Study-level information: The study drew acute and convalescent COVID-19 samples from the United States, Italy and Spain.

Trimming left V 3 bases short and J 2 bases short, with 14 bases between. The CDR3 contains 15 residues. Germline loops: CDR1 SGHRS, CDR2 YFSETQ. TCRdb's copy holds only in-frame clones and misses some; the assay was immunoSEQ multiplex PCR. The sample contains fewer than 200,000 clones, over 75% of which appear only once. The origin of this receptor is a woman between 65 and 79 years old with acute or convalescent COVID-19. Sequencing input: peripheral blood. The J gene is TRBJ2-5, the V gene TRBV5-1; D is unclear. The CDR3 bases are TGCGCCAGCAGCTCCGATGTGGGCAGACAAGAGACCCAGTACTTC. Translation: CASSSDVGRQETQYF.